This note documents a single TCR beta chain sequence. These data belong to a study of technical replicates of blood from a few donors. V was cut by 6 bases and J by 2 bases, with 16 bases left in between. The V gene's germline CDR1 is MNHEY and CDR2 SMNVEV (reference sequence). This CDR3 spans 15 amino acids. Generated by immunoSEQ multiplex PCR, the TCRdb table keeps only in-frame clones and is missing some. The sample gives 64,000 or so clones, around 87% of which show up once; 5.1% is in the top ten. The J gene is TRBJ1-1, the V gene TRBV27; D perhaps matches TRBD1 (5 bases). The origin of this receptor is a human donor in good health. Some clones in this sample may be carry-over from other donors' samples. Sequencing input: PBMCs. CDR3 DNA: TGTGCCAGCAGCAACGGGGGTCGGCATAACACTGAAGCTTTCTTT. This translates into CASSNGGRHNTEAFF.